This TCR beta chain is drawn from a study of blood T cells in healthy people across ages. Study-wide results and caveats: The recorded TCR beta diversity per million T cells decreased in a roughly linear manner with age.

In its sample, this clonotype was seen many times. Its antigen is as yet unknown. Germline loops: CDR1 DFQATT, CDR2 SNEGSKA (reference sequence). This CDR3 has 14 amino acids. V dropped 6 bases and J dropped 0; count of bases not matched to a gene: 2. The use of a sample-barcoded 5' primer and a J-beta primer mix characterized a second PCR of roughly 7 to 11 cycles. Each CDR3 protein gets one entry after TCRdb re-called the 5' RACE reads with MiXCR. Altogether hundreds of thousands of distinct CDR3 sequences are present, under 25% being singletons, with the ten largest covering roughly 3.6%. Peripheral blood from each donor was collected in a volume of approximately 9.5 milliliters.

The specimen sequenced was blood. The rearrangement links TRBV20-1 to TRBJ2-1; 10 bases are a match to TRBD2. This receptor was taken from a man aged 65-85 years in good health. The CDR3 protein is CSAASGSSYNEQFF. In DNA, the CDR3 is TGCAGTGCAGCTAGCGGGAGCTCCTACAATGAGCAGTTCTTC.